Listed here are 8 T cell receptor beta chains from one sample, sequenced in a study of T-cell reconstitution after alpha-beta-depleted transplantation in children. Unique molecular identifiers were incorporated during preparation of the TCRbeta library. A single record per CDR3 protein comes from TCRdb applying MiXCR to the PCR reads. The repertoire holds hundreds of thousands of distinct CDR3 sequences, around 15% seen once, with under 30% in the top ten. Sequencing used PBMCs, mostly from graft donor cells, obtained 360 days after TCRalphabeta/CD19-depleted stem cell transplant. Receptors originate from a boy in the first two years of life who had a stem cell transplant for Wiskott-Aldrich syndrome, so the T cells may come from the graft donor.

The chain is built from TRBV20-1 and TRBJ2-2; D gene unclear. CDR1 and CDR2 from the germline V gene are DFQATT and SNEGSKA (reference sequence). The CDR3 spans 14 residues. V lost 2 bases and J 1 base, leaving 8 bases between the germline ends. The CDR3 region is CSARSPWNTGELFF. CDR3 coding DNA: TGCAGTGCTAGATCTCCATGGAACACCGGGGAGCTGTTTTTT.

This clonotype turned up a few times. The chain carries TRBV29-1 and TRBJ2-2; 10 bases are a match to TRBD2. CDR3 length equals 14 residues. V dropped 6 bases and J dropped 6; count of bases not matched to a gene: 7. Germline V gene sequence: CDR1 SQVTM, CDR2 ANQGSEA. CDR3 coding DNA: TGCAGCGTCGGGACGCTAGCGGGAGCCGGGGAGCTGTTTTTT. Translation: CSVGTLAGAGELFF.

This clonotype was recorded a few times. The rearrangement uses TRBV28 and TRBJ2-2; D is unresolved. Germline CDR1 reads MDHEN; CDR2 reads SYDVKM. The CDR3 has 14 residues. V was shortened by 5 bases and J by 2 bases, with 9 bases between the two germline ends. CDR3 protein: CASSIPHNTGELFF. Written as DNA, the CDR3 is TGTGCCAGCAGTATTCCACACAACACCGGGGAGCTGTTTTTT.

This chain joins TRBV30 and TRBJ2-7; possibly TRBD2 for D (6 bases). The ends were cut back, 0 bases at V and 3 bases at J, with 15 bases in the middle. CDR1 and CDR2 from the germline V gene are GTSNPN and SVGIG (reference sequence). The length of the CDR3 is 15 residues. The CDR3 bases are TGTGCCTGGAGTGTCGGGAGACTTGGGCACTACGAGCAGTACTTC. It yields the protein CAWSVGRLGHYEQYF. The variable domain in full, completed from reference TRBV30 and TRBJ2-7, reads SQTIHQWPATLVQPVGSPLSLECTVEGTSNPNLYWYRQAAGRGLQLLFYSVGIGQISSEVPQNLSASRPQDRQFILSSKKLLLSDSGFYLCAWSVGRLGHYEQYFGPGTRLTVT.

This sequence joins TRBV10-3 and TRBJ2-6; D perhaps matches TRBD2 (5 bases). The germline V gene encodes CDR1 ENHRY and CDR2 SYGVKD. The CDR3 covers 16 residues. Deletions cut 2 bases from V and 4 bases from J, with 12 bases between. The CDR3 coding sequence is TGTGCCATCAGTGAGCCAAGAGGGTCCGGGGCCAACGTCCTGACTTTC. Translation gives CAISEPRGSGANVLTF.

This clonotype was observed a few times. In DNA form, the CDR3 reads TGTGCCAGCAGTGAATACGGACTCCTCCTCCGGGAGACCCAGTACTTC. This gives the protein CASSEYGLLLRETQYF. The J gene is TRBJ2-5, the V gene TRBV25-1; weak D call: TRBD2 (5 bases). CDR3 length equals 16 residues. CDR1 and CDR2 from the germline V gene are MGHDK and SYGVNS. Trimming took 0 bases from V and 5 from J, leaving 16 bases between them.

This clonotype was detected a few times. The chain has TRBV2 and TRBJ2-1, with TRBD1 as a possible D gene (6 bases). CDR3 length equals 19 residues. The V end lost 6 bases, the J end lost 3 bases, and 27 bases lay between the germline ends. Germline loops: CDR1 SNHLY, CDR2 FYNNEI. The CDR3 loop reads CASRPKRTAYVLNYNEQFF. DNA for the CDR3: TGTGCCAGCAGACCTAAGAGGACAGCTTACGTCCTAAACTACAATGAGCAGTTCTTC.

The CDR3 DNA is TGTGCCAGCAGTCTGTCACGGCGGGAAGAGACCCAGTACTTC. This encodes CASSLSRREETQYF. The chain joins TRBV28 to TRBJ2-5; a possible D gene is TRBD2 (5 bases). Trimming took 5 bases from V and 3 from J, leaving 13 bases between them. Germline V gene sequence: CDR1 MDHEN, CDR2 SYDVKM. This CDR3 comprises 14 residues.